The entry below gives a single TCR beta chain sequence along with its context. No antigen is known for it. This record belongs to a study of T-cell reconstitution after alpha-beta-depleted transplantation in children. Study-wide points: Expanded clones from the graft, numbering several hundred, reportedly supplied alpha-beta T cells about two months after transplant.

Preparation of the TCRbeta library involved a method that used unique molecular identifiers. Using its own MiXCR run on the PCR reads, TCRdb lists one record per CDR3 protein. The sample contains more than 400,000 distinct CDR3 sequences, 43% of which appear only once. Trimming removed 1 base from V and 2 bases from J, with 6 bases in between. Germline values: CDR1 MNHNS, CDR2 SASEGT. The CDR3 loop spans 14 amino acids. This material consisted of PBMCs, taken before TCRalphabeta/CD19-depleted stem cell transplant. This receptor was obtained from a girl aged 2 to 9 with aplastic anemia, due to receive a stem cell transplant. V gene TRBV6-1 combines with J gene TRBJ2-1; D unclear. The CDR3 DNA sequence: TGTGCCAGCAGTGAAGAATCAACCTACAATGAGCAGTTCTTC. It translates to CASSEESTYNEQFF.